The source of this TCR beta chain is a study of blood T cell repertoires in COVID-19 (dated by TCRdb to 2020 to 2021). In the study overall: Samples from collaborators originated in the United States, Italy and Spain and spanned both the acute and convalescent phases of COVID-19. The prospective study material was composed of cDNA or gDNA derived from T cells, B-cell-depleted T cells, or PBMCs. Deeply sampled blood TCRbeta repertoires from subjects exposed to, actively infected with, or recovered from COVID-19 were included in the dataset. A freely available public database, intended as a resource for researchers studying the immune response to SARS-CoV-2, is where the repertoires were released. The samples were drawn from two sources: the first 160 participants of the ongoing ImmuneRACE study, and about 1,300 subjects contributed by 6 global collaborators. Nearly every sample came with metadata listing a de-identified subject ID, COVID-19 status, age in years and sex. HLA class I and class II types, where available, came from metadata supplied by the sample provider rather than from assay-based typing. The paper as a whole reports these results and caveats: The quantity of clinical and demographic metadata differed by source and by participant and was supplied without curation.

In the prospective study, participants were roughly 18 to 89 years old, resided in about two dozen geographic areas of the United States, and were enrolled through a virtual design. To assign participants to cohorts, the prospective study relied on clinical history that participants themselves reported in a screening survey and a study questionnaire. In the prospective study, whole blood, serum and a nasopharyngeal or oropharyngeal swab were collected from each participant by mobile phlebotomists. Participants in the prospective study had the option to provide additional blood draws and questionnaires over an approximately 2-month period. Blood samples from the prospective study were shipped frozen or at room temperature prior to DNA extraction. Looking up the germline V gene yields CDR1 SGHTS and CDR2 YDEGEE. The CDR3 holds 16 amino acids from the cysteine to the phenylalanine. Kept here is only the CDR3 DNA, which spans 48 bases and is read in frame from base 1. Here V drops 2 bases and J drops 2 bases, and the junction holds 6 bases not matched to any gene.

The immunoSEQ Assay, a bias-controlled multiplex PCR, was used to amplify TCRbeta CDR3 regions from genomic DNA. As for the authors' bioinformatics: The number of nucleated cells in each sample was estimated by amplification of reference gene primers within the assay. To quantify the absolute abundance of each unique TCRbeta CDR3 rearrangement, sequence reads were collapsed and filtered. For each sample, productive Simpson clonality was calculated as the square root of Simpson's diversity index over productive rearrangements. The immuneACCESS repertoire file appears here via TCRdb, limited to in-frame rearrangements. These files lack a portion of the clones; in checked studies, under half of the deficit traces to unresolved V genes, and the cause of the others is not known. From that table come the V and J calls and clone size; the DNA was used to work out D and trimming. This sample comprises approximately 220,000 clones, roughly 90% of them detected only once. The ten largest account for more than 3.5% of the sample.

Concerning this clone: Its antigen target is currently unknown. No base qualities exist here, and no much larger clone lies one base off it.

The sequence derives from a woman between 40 and 55 years old with acute COVID-19. This receptor chain uses TRBV5-8 and TRBJ2-2; 7 nucleotides in the junction match TRBD1. Input material: PBMCs or T cells enriched from blood (not recorded which). CDR3 reads: CASSFSGQINTGELFF. The base sequence is TGTGCCAGCAGCTTCTCGGGACAGATAAACACCGGGGAGCTGTTTTTT.